Sequencing of this TCR beta chain was carried out in a study of blood T cells in healthy people across ages. Primers used in a second PCR of about 6 to 11 cycles were a sample-barcoded 5' primer and a J-beta primer mix. Via MiXCR, TCRdb re-called the 5' RACE reads, giving one row per CDR3 protein. The profile covers about 970,000 distinct CDR3 sequences, with approximately 50% appearing a single time and about 21% taken by the ten largest. This clonotype was picked up a small number of times. Germline V CDR1 and CDR2: LNHNV, YYDKDF (reference sequence). There are 15 residues in the CDR3. Trimming stripped 0 bases from V and 3 bases from J, with 12 bases between.

V usage is TRBV15 and J usage is TRBJ2-7; the D is unclear. Sequenced material: blood. The receptor comes from a woman in her sixties in good health. The CDR3 is CATSRDEGFSYEQYF. The CDR3 DNA sequence: TGTGCCACCAGCAGAGATGAAGGGTTCAGCTACGAGCAGTACTTC. The full variable domain, with the rest looked up from reference TRBV15 and TRBJ2-7, is DAMVIQNPRYQVTQFGKPVTLSCSQTLNHNVMYWYQQKSSQAPKLLFHYYDKDFNNEADTPDNFQSRRPNTSFCFLDIRSPGLGDTAMYLCATSRDEGFSYEQYFGPGTRLTVT.